One and the same sample provided the 26 T cell receptor beta chains below, sequenced in a study of human T cells and chemical hapten exposure. TCRdb itself ran the RACE reads through MiXCR, one entry per CDR3 protein. Of roughly 120,000 distinct CDR3 sequences in the sample, approximately 8.3% were seen once. Time point denoted: healthy volunteer bleed at 2 weeks. Total RNA was isolated from whole blood that had not been fractionated. The sequencing sample was made of whole blood. The receptors derive from a male donor in good health. Some clones in this sample may be carry-over from other donors' samples.

This clonotype was seen only a few times. This sequence joins TRBV29-1 and TRBJ2-3, with 8 bases matching TRBD2. The V gene's germline CDR1 is SQVTM and CDR2 ANQGSEA. The V and J ends lost 3 bases and 6 bases, in that order; junction bases with no gene match: 11. The CDR3 has 15 residues. The CDR3 DNA is TGCAGCGTTGATTGGGTAGCGGGGCAAGTCGATACGCAGTATTTT. Its translation is CSVDWVAGQVDTQYF.

This clonotype appeared a few times. The CDR3 DNA is TGCAGTGCTAGGGCGGGACTAGCGGGAGCAGATACGCAGTATTTT. This translates into CSARAGLAGADTQYF. The V and J genes are TRBV20-1 and TRBJ2-3; 14 nucleotides agree with TRBD2. Losses at the gene ends were 3 bases for V and 4 bases for J; bases not matched to a gene: 3. CDR1 and CDR2 from the germline V gene are DFQATT and SNEGSKA (reference sequence). The CDR3 has 15 residues.

The J gene is TRBJ2-5, the V gene TRBV20-1; TRBD2 aligns across 9 bases. Germline assignment: CDR1 DFQATT and CDR2 SNEGSKA (reference sequence). V trimming: 1 base; J trimming: 2 bases; junction bases outside the gene matches: 2. The CDR3 runs 14 residues. The CDR3 DNA reads TGCAGTGCTAGAGTCGCGGGAGGGCAAGAGACCCAGTACTTC. Its translation: CSARVAGGQETQYF.

This chain uses TRBV11-2 with TRBJ2-1; 7 bases fit TRBD2. Per germline, CDR1 SGHAT and CDR2 FQNNGV. This CDR3 is 18 amino acids long. Trimming removed 3 bases from V and 5 bases from J; junction bases left unmatched: 16. The CDR3 region is CASSFGVPRLALNNEQFF. CDR3 DNA sequence: TGTGCCAGCAGCTTTGGGGTCCCAAGACTAGCTTTAAACAATGAGCAGTTCTTC.

The rearrangement links TRBV11-1 to TRBJ1-1; D not resolved. The CDR3 is made up of 14 amino acids. Germline assignment: CDR1 SGHAT and CDR2 FQDESV (reference sequence). The V and J ends lost 2 bases and 1 base respectively, with 8 bases between them. CDR3: CASSLISRNTEAFF. CDR3 sequence (DNA): TGTGCCAGCAGCTTAATTAGCAGGAACACTGAAGCTTTCTTT.

The chain has TRBV6-5 and TRBJ2-5, with TRBD1 matching over 7 bases. The CDR3 loop spans 14 amino acids. Per germline, CDR1 MNHEY and CDR2 SVGAGI. V shed 3 bases and J 4 bases; nucleotides not matched to a gene: 5. The CDR3 sequence is CASSYGQVRETQYF. CDR3 nucleotides: TGTGCCAGCAGTTATGGACAGGTCAGAGAGACCCAGTACTTC.

This clonotype was detected a few times. The chain is built from TRBV29-1 and TRBJ2-6, with D possibly TRBD1 on 6 matching bases. The CDR3 covers 15 residues. The V and J ends lost 2 bases and 2 bases respectively, with 10 bases between them. The germline gives CDR1 SQVTM, CDR2 ANQGSEA. The CDR3: CSVEIEGAGANVLTF. CDR3 coding DNA: TGCAGCGTTGAAATTGAGGGGGCTGGGGCCAACGTCCTGACTTTC.

Note on this clonotype: This may be a read error: a much more frequent sequence differs by one nucleotide. The CDR3 loop reads CTSRHGLAGGLTDTQYF. In nucleotides, the CDR3 is TGTACCAGCAGACACGGACTAGCGGGGGGGCTCACAGATACGCAGTATTTT. J is TRBJ2-3 and V is TRBV7-2; TRBD2 agrees at 15 bases. The CDR3 is 17 amino acids. The J segment lost 2 bases and the V segment lost 6 bases, leaving 6 bases of the junction unmatched. Germline CDR1 reads SGHTA; CDR2 reads FQGNSA.

In this sample, this clonotype turned up a few times. J is TRBJ2-7 and V is TRBV14; 9 bases map to TRBD2. Germline V gene data show CDR1 as SGHDN and CDR2 as FVKESK. The CDR3 has 16 amino acids. The V gene end was trimmed by 1 base and the J gene end by 4 bases; junction bases not matched to a gene: 8. CDR3 region: CASSQGNSGGRYEQYF. Here the CDR3 DNA reads TGTGCCAGCAGCCAAGGAAATAGCGGGGGACGGTACGAGCAGTACTTC.

The V call is TRBV12-3 or TRBV12-4, the J call TRBJ1-1; D is uncertain. V was cut by 6 bases and J by 0 bases, with 5 bases left in between. The CDR3 totals 12 residues. CDR3 region: CASSSMNTEAFF. DNA for the CDR3: TGTGCCAGCAGCTCCATGAACACTGAAGCTTTCTTT.

A few counts support this clonotype. The chain is built from TRBV7-6 and TRBJ2-7, with 9 bases fitting TRBD1. The CDR3 runs to 16 residues. CDR1 SGHVS and CDR2 FNYEAQ come from the germline V gene. After removal of 5 bases from V and 4 bases from J, the junction contained 12 bases not matched to a gene. The chain's CDR3 is CASSKSTGTGLYEQYF. For the CDR3, the DNA is TGTGCCAGCAGCAAAAGTACCGGGACAGGGTTGTACGAGCAGTACTTC.

This clonotype was detected a few times. The genes are TRBV27 and TRBJ1-5; possible D gene TRBD1, 6 bases. The CDR3 sequence is 12 residues long. CDR1 is MNHEY, CDR2 SMNVEV, per germline (reference sequence). V was pared by 8 bases and J by 3 bases, with 8 bases between. The CDR3 DNA reads as TGTGCCAGCGGGGGGCCCAATCAGCCCCAGCATTTT. This encodes CASGGPNQPQHF.

This clonotype was found a few times. The chain has TRBV7-9 and TRBJ2-4, with 10 bases lining up with TRBD2. J was trimmed by 0 bases and V by 5 bases; bases with no gene match: 4. Germline assignment: CDR1 SEHNR and CDR2 FQNEAQ (reference sequence). This CDR3 comprises 16 residues. CDR3 DNA: TGTGCCAGCAGCCGAGGGACTAGCGAAGCCAAAAACATTCAGTACTTC. As protein: CASSRGTSEAKNIQYF.

This clonotype appeared a few times. This chain uses TRBV30 with TRBJ2-7; 7 bases fit TRBD1. From germline, CDR1 is GTSNPN and CDR2 SVGIG (reference sequence). V trimming: 2 bases; J trimming: 1 base; junction bases outside the gene matches: 2. The CDR3 is 13 amino acids. The CDR3 here is CAWSSGGSYEQYF. CDR3 coding DNA: TGTGCCTGGAGTTCAGGGGGTTCCTACGAGCAGTACTTC.

This clonotype was counted at least ten times. The rearrangement links TRBV7-9 to TRBJ2-2; D is perhaps TRBD2 (6 bases). This CDR3 has 16 amino acids. Germline V gene lookup returns CDR1 SEHNR and CDR2 FQNEAQ (reference sequence). V lost 0 bases and J 1 base, leaving 9 bases between the germline ends. The CDR3 region is CASSLAVRENTGELFF. For the CDR3, the DNA is TGTGCCAGCAGCTTAGCGGTGCGGGAGAACACCGGGGAGCTGTTTTTT.

This clonotype appeared a few times. The CDR3 sequence is CASSLASGGGYTF. In DNA, the CDR3 is TGTGCCAGCAGTTTAGCCAGCGGTGGAGGCTACACCTTC. J is TRBJ1-2 and V is TRBV12-3 or TRBV12-4, with unresolved D. This CDR3 contains 13 residues. V lost 0 bases, J lost 8 bases, and 10 bases lay in between.

The chain recombines TRBV7-9 with TRBJ2-2; 9 nucleotides line up with TRBD1. V lost 3 bases and J lost 0; bases outside the gene matches: 2. Germline V gene data show CDR1 as SEHNR and CDR2 as FQNEAQ (reference sequence). The CDR3 consists of 16 residues. In DNA form, the CDR3 reads TGTGCCAGCAGCTTCCGGGACAGGGCGAACACCGGGGAGCTGTTTTTT. Amino acids: CASSFRDRANTGELFF.

This clonotype was seen a few times. The chain employs TRBV29-1 and TRBJ1-1, with D maybe TRBD1 (5 bases). Trimming removed 3 bases at V and 3 bases at J, with 14 bases between. This CDR3 is built from 14 residues. The germline V gene encodes CDR1 SQVTM and CDR2 ANQGSEA. CDR3 sequence: CSVDQRRGDTEAFF. DNA of the CDR3: TGCAGCGTTGACCAGAGACGGGGGGACACTGAAGCTTTCTTT.

In its sample, this clonotype was seen many times. Here the CDR3 DNA reads TGTGCCAGCAGTAAGAACAGGGACTACGAGCAGTACTTC. It yields the protein CASSKNRDYEQYF. The chain joins TRBV3-1 to TRBJ2-7; the D gene is possibly TRBD1 (6 bases). The V and J ends lost 6 bases and 3 bases respectively, with 12 bases between them. The length of the CDR3 is 13 residues. In germline, CDR1 is LGHDT, CDR2 YNNKEL (reference sequence).

J is TRBJ2-3 and V is TRBV15, with 7 bases aligning to TRBD2. This CDR3 contains 16 residues. CDR1 is LNHNV, CDR2 YYDKDF, per germline (reference sequence). V lost 0 bases to trimming and J lost 2 bases; unmatched junction nucleotides: 5. The DNA of the CDR3 is TGTGCCACCAGCAGAGATGGTCTAGCGGCCACAGATACGCAGTATTTT. It yields the protein CATSRDGLAATDTQYF.

This clonotype was counted a few times. This sequence joins TRBV9 and TRBJ1-2, with D unresolved. Germline CDR1 is SGDLS and CDR2 is YYNGEE. The V end lost 0 bases, the J end lost 3 bases, and 12 bases lay between the germline ends. The CDR3 sequence is 15 residues long. The CDR3 nucleotides read TGTGCCAGCAGCGTAGCTTCCGAGGGTTACTATGGCTACACCTTC. Residues: CASSVASEGYYGYTF. The full variable domain, completed using reference TRBV9 and TRBJ1-2, is DSGVTQTPKHLITATGQRVTLRCSPRSGDLSVYWYQQSLDQGLQFLIQYYNGEERAKGNILERFSAQQFPDLHSELNLSSLELGDSALYFCASSVASEGYYGYTFGSGTRLTVV.

The V and J genes are TRBV27 and TRBJ2-1, with 13 bases that match TRBD2. The V and J ends lost 7 bases and 0 bases, in that order; junction bases with no gene match: 9. The germline V gene encodes CDR1 MNHEY and CDR2 SMNVEV (reference sequence). This CDR3 contains 18 residues. This chain's CDR3 is CASKPGLAGSYSYNEQFF. The CDR3 DNA reads TGTGCCAGCAAGCCGGGACTAGCGGGGAGCTACTCCTACAATGAGCAGTTCTTC.

The CDR3 reads CASSVEGGAQQETQYF. DNA of the CDR3: TGTGCCAGCAGCGTAGAGGGAGGGGCCCAGCAAGAGACCCAGTACTTC. The chain joins TRBV9 to TRBJ2-5; 7 nucleotides match TRBD2. The CDR3 covers 16 residues. The V and J ends lost 0 bases and 2 bases, in that order; junction bases with no gene match: 7. In germline, CDR1 is SGDLS, CDR2 YYNGEE.

At least ten counts were recorded for this clonotype. The chain is built from TRBV27 and TRBJ1-2, with TRBD1 as a possible D gene (6 bases). The germline gives CDR1 MNHEY, CDR2 SMNVEV (reference sequence). V was clipped by 8 bases and J by 8 bases, with 18 bases between them. The CDR3 extends over 13 amino acids. CDR3 bases: TGTGCCAGCTCGGACAGACGGAACCGGGGCTACACCTTC. The encoded protein is CASSDRRNRGYTF.

This clonotype was found a few times. CDR3 residues: CASSVPWTSGRHAGDTQYF. The CDR3 DNA is TGCGCCAGCAGCGTACCCTGGACTAGCGGGAGGCATGCAGGGGATACGCAGTATTTT. This chain connects TRBV5-1 to TRBJ2-3, with 14 bases that match TRBD2. Germline CDR1 reads SGHRS; CDR2 reads YFSETQ. With V trimmed by 4 bases and J by 6 bases, 16 bases remained unmatched. The CDR3 length is 19 residues.

The rearrangement links TRBV29-1 to TRBJ1-2; D is perhaps TRBD1 (5 bases). The germline V gene encodes CDR1 SQVTM and CDR2 ANQGSEA. The CDR3 runs 12 residues. Trimming took off 8 bases at V and 3 bases at J, with 13 bases between the two ends. Written as DNA, the CDR3 is TGCAGCTTGGGGGACGGCGACTATGGCTACACCTTC. This translates into CSLGDGDYGYTF.